This TCR beta chain was documented in a study of regulatory T cells in long-lasting Graves disease. Documented time point: persistent/refractory GD, antithyroid drugs over 5 years with positive TRAb. Scientists built the TCR library using RNA that was extracted from PBMCs. According to the study, TCR beta libraries were built with iRepertoire HTBI primers and CDR3-region Arm-PCR. TCRdb redid the calling of the multiplex PCR reads with MiXCR, one entry per CDR3 protein. In the table there are 600,000 to 850,000 distinct CDR3 sequences, 30% of which are singletons. The CDR3 contains 14 residues. Germline V lookup: CDR1 MNHNS, CDR2 SASEGT. V was clipped by 5 bases and J by 4 bases; unmatched bases: 7.

The chain employs TRBV6-1 and TRBJ2-7; 8 positions match TRBD1. The sample in question was peripheral blood mononuclear cells (PBMCs), obtained when the disease was refractory, from a patient treated with antithyroid drugs. The TCR originated in a female donor with Graves disease. The CDR3, as DNA: TGTGCCAGCAGTCAGACAGGGGAGAGGTACGAGCAGTACTTC. Amino acids: CASSQTGERYEQYF.